The sequence of this TCR beta chain was determined in a study of blood T cell repertoires in COVID-19. The table came from immunoSEQ multiplex PCR; TCRdb's copy has only in-frame clones and leaves some out. The data contain some 200,000 clones, around nine tenths of them singletons. Germline-derived CDR1 and CDR2 are SGHTA and FQGNSA. CDR3 size: 16 residues. V was clipped by 2 bases and J by 1 base; unmatched bases: 7. The specimen was peripheral blood. The clonotype was recovered from a man aged 70 or older with acute or convalescent COVID-19. The V and J genes are TRBV7-2 and TRBJ2-5; TRBD1 agrees at 7 bases. The CDR3 loop is CASSLSAGTAQETQYF. CDR3 nucleotides: TGTGCCAGCAGCTTAAGCGCCGGGACAGCCCAAGAGACCCAGTACTTC.